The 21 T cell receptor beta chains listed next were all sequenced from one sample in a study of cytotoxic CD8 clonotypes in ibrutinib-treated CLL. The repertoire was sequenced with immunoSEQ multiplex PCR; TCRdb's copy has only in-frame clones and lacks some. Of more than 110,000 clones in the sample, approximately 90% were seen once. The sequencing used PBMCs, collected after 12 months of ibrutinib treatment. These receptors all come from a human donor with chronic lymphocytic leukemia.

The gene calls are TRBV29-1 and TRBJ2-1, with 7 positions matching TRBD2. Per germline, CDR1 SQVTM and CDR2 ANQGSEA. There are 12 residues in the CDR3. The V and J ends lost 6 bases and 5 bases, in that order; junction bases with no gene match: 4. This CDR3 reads CSVGTNNNEQFF. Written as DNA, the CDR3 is TGCAGCGTGGGGACTAACAACAATGAGCAGTTCTTC.

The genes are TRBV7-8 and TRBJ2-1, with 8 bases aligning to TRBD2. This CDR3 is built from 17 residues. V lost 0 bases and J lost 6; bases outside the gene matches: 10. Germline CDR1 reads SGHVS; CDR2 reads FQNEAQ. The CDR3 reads CASSLARLGGRSNEQFF. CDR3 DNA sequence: TGTGCCAGCAGCTTAGCCAGACTAGGCGGGAGGTCCAATGAGCAGTTCTTC. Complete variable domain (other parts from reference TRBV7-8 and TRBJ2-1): GAGVSQSPRYKVAKRGQDVALRCDPISGHVSLFWYQQALGQGPEFLTYFQNEAQLDKSGLPSDRFFAERPEGSVSTLKIQRTQQEDSAVYLCASSLARLGGRSNEQFFGPGTRLTVL.

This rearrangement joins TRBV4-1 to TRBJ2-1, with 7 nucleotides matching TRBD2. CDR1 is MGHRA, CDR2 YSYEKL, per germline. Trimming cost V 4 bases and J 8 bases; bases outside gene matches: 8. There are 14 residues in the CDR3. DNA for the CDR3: TGCGCCAGCAGCCCCGAAGGGCGGGAGCATGAGCAGTTCTTC. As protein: CASSPEGREHEQFF.

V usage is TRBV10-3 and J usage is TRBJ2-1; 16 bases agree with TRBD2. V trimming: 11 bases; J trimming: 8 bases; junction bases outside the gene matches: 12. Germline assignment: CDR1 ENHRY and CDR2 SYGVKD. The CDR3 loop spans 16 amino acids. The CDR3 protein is CAVGTSGRASADEQFF. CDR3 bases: TGTGCCGTCGGGACTAGCGGGAGGGCCAGTGCGGATGAGCAGTTCTTC.

CDR3 DNA: TGTGCCAGCAGCTTAAGACAGGGCTACACCTTC. It yields the protein CASSLRQGYTF. This chain links TRBV11-2 with TRBJ1-2, with D perhaps matching TRBD1 (5 bases). The V end was cut by 2 bases, the J end by 8 bases, with 6 bases between. Germline CDR1 is SGHAT and CDR2 is FQNNGV. The CDR3 runs 11 residues.

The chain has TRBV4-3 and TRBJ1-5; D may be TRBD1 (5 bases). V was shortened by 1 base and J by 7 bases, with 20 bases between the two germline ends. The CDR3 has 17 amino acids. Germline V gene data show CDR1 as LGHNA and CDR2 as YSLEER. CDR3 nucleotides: TGCGCCAGCAGCCAAGGACTGGGGGGAGGGGATGCGCAGCCCCAGCATTTT. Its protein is CASSQGLGGGDAQPQHF.

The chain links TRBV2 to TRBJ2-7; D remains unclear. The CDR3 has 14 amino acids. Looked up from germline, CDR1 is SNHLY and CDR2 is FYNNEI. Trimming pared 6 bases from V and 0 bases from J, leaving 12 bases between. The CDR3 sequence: CASRKTDLSYEQYF. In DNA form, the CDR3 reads TGTGCCAGCAGGAAAACGGATCTCTCCTACGAGCAGTACTTC.

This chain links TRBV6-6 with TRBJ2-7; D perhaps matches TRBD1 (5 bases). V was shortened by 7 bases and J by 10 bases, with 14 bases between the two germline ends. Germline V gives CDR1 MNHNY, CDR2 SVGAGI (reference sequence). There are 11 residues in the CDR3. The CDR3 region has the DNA TGTGCCAGCACCCAGGGCGGAGATCAGTACTTC. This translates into CASTQGGDQYF.

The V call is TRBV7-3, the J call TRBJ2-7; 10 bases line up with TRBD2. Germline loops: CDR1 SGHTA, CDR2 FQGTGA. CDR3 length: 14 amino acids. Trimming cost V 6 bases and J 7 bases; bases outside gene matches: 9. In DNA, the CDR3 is TGTGCCAGCAGTGTAGCGGGAGGCCCTGAGGAGCAGTACTTC. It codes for CASSVAGGPEEQYF.

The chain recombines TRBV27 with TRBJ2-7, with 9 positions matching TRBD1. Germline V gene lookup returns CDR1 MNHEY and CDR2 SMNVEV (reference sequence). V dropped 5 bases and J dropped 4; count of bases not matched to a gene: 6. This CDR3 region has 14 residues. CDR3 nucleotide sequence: TGTGCCAGCAGTCCCACAGGGGGCGGGTACGAGCAGTACTTC. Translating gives CASSPTGGGYEQYF.

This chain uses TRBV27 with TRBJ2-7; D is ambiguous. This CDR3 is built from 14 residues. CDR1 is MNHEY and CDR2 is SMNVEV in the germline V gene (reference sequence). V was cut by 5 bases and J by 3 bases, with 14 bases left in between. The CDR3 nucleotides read TGTGCCAGCAGTAAGTCGCACCCCTTCTACGAGCAGTACTTC. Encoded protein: CASSKSHPFYEQYF.

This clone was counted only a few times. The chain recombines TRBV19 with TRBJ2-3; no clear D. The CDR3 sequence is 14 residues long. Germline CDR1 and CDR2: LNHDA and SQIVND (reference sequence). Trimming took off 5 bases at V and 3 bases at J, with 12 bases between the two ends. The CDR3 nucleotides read TGTGCCAGTAGTCCCCAACTGCTTACAGATACGCAGTATTTT. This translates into CASSPQLLTDTQYF.

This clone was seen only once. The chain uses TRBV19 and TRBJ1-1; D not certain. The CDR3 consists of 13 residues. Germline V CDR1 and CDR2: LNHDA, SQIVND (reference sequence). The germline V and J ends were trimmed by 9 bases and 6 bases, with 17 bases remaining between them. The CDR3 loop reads CASGSTAGAEAFF. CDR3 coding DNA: TGTGCCAGCGGAAGCACCGCCGGGGCTGAAGCTTTCTTT.

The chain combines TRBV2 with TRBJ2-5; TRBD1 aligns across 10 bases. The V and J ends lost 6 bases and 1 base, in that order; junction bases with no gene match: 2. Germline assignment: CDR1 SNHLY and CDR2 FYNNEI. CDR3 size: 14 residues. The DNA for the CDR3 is TGTGCCAGCAGACGGACAGGGGGCCAAGAGACCCAGTACTTC. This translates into CASRRTGGQETQYF.

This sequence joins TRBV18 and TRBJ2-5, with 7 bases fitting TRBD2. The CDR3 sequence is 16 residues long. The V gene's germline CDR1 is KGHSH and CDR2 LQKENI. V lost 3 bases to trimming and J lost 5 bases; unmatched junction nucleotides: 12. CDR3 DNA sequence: TGTGCCAGCTCACCCCCAAGTGGGGGGGGTTCGGAGACCCAGTACTTC. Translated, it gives CASSPPSGGGSETQYF.

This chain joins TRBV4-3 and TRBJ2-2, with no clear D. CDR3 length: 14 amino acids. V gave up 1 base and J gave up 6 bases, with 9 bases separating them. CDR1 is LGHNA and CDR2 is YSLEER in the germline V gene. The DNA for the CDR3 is TGCGCCAGCAGCCAAGTATTGAAGGCCGGGGAGCTGTTTTTT. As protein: CASSQVLKAGELFF.

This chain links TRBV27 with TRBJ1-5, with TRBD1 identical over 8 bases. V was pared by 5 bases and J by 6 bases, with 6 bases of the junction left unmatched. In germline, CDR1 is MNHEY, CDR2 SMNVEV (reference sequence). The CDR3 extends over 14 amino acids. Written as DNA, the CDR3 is TGTGCCAGCAGTGCAGACAGGGGTGGTCAGCCCCAGCATTTT. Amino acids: CASSADRGGQPQHF.

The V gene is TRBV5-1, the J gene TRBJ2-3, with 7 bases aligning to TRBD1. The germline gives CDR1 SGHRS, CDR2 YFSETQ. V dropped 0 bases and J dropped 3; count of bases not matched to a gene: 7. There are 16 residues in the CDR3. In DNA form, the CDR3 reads TGCGCCAGCAGCTTGGGTCAGGGGGTCCCTACAGATACGCAGTATTTT. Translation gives CASSLGQGVPTDTQYF.

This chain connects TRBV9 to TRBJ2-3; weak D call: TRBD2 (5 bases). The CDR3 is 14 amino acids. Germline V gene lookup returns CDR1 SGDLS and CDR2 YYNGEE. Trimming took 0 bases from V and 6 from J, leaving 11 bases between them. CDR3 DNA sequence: TGTGCCAGCAGCGTAGACGGGTGGAGGGATACGCAGTATTTT. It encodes CASSVDGWRDTQYF.

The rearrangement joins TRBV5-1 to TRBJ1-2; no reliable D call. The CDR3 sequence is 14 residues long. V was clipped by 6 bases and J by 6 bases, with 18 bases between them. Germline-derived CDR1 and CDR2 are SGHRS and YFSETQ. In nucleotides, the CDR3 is TGCGCCAGCACCCTTACCGCCGGAGGGAATGGCTACACCTTC. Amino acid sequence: CASTLTAGGNGYTF.

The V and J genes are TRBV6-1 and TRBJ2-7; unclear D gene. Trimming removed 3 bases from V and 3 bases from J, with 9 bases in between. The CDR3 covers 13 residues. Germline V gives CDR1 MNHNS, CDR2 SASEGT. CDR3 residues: CASSDKGFYEQYF. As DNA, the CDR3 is TGTGCCAGCAGTGATAAGGGTTTCTACGAGCAGTACTTC.